This T cell receptor (beta chain) was sequenced during a study of shared clonotypes between healthy human individuals. The wider study: The study used three CD4 naive, three CD4 memory, two CD8 naive and one CD8 memory plate per donor.

The germline V gene has CDR1 SGHRS and CDR2 YFSETQ. V lost 7 bases, J lost 7 bases, and 13 bases stayed unmatched. This CDR3 spans 15 amino acids. Study findings and constraints: Blood was the sole source, and tissue repertoires probably differ.

It was about 210 ng DNA, about 30,000 T cell genomes, that sorted-subset replicate PCRs used. The table came from immunoSEQ multiplex PCR; TCRdb's copy has only in-frame clones and leaves some out. The sample records some 1.4 million clones, around 97% being singletons. Concerning this clone: The antigen is not known.

Both subsets, CD45RA+ naive and CD45RA-negative memory, were split from the CD4+ cells. Sequenced sample: naive CD4+ T cells sorted from blood. The sample's subset: CD45RA+ positively selected. The chain joins TRBV5-1 to TRBJ2-2; the match to TRBD2 covers 7 bases. This receptor was taken from a man aged 25-40 years in good health. Here the CDR3 reads CASRAGGSDLGELFF. CDR3 DNA: TGCGCCAGCCGGGCGGGCGGGAGCGATCTCGGGGAGCTGTTTTTT.